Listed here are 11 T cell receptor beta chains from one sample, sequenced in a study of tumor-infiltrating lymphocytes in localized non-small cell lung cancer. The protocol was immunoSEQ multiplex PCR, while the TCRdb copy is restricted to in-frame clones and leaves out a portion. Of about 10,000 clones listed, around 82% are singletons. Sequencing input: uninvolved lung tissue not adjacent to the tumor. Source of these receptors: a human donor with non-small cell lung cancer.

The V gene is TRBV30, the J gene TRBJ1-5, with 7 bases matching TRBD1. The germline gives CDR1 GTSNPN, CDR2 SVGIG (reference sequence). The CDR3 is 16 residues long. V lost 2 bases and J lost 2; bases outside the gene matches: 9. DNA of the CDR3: TGTGCCTGGAGTTCTAAGGGGGCGCGGGGCAATCAGCCCCAGCATTTT. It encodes CAWSSKGARGNQPQHF.

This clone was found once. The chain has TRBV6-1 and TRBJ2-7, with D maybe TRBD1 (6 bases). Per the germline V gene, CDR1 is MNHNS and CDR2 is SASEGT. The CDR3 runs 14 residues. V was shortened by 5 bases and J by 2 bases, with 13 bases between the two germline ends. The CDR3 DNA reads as TGTGCCAGCAGTCTTACACAGGGTGCCTACGAGCAGTACTTC. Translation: CASSLTQGAYEQYF.

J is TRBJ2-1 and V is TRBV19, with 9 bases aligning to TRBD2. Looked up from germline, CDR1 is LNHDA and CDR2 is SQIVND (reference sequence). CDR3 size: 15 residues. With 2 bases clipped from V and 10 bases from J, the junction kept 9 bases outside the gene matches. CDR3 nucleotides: TGTGCCAGTAGTATAATCGGCGGGGGGGAGTTGGAGCAGTTCTTC. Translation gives CASSIIGGGELEQFF.

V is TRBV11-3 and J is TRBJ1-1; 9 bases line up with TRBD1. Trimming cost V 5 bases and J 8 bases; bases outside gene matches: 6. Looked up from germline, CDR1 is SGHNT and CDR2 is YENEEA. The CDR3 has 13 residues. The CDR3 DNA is TGTGCCAGCAGCCCCGGGACAGGGAGAGAAGCTTTCTTT. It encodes CASSPGTGREAFF.

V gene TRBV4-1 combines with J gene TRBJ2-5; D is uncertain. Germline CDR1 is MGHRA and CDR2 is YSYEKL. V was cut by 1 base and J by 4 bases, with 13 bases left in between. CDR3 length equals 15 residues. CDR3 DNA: TGCGCCAGCAGCCAAGGGCCGTTAGTTGCAGAGACCCAGTACTTC. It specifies CASSQGPLVAETQYF.

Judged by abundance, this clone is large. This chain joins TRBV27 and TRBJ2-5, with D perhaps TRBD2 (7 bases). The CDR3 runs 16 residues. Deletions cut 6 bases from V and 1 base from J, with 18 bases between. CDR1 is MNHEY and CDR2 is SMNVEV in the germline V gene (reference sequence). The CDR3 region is CASSLTGGRGQETQYF. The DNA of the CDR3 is TGTGCCAGCAGCCTCACGGGGGGCAGGGGCCAAGAGACCCAGTACTTC.

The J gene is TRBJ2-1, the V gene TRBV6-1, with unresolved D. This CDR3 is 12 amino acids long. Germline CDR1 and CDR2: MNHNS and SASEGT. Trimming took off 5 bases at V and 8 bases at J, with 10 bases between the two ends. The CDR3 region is CASSNVLDEQFF. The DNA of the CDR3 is TGTGCCAGCAGTAACGTATTAGATGAGCAGTTCTTC.

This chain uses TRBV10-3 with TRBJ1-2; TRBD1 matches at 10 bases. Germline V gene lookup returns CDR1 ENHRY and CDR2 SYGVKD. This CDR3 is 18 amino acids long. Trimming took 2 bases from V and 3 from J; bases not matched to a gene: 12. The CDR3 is CAISEAPGQGSFYYGYTF. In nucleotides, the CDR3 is TGTGCCATCAGTGAGGCACCGGGACAGGGGTCCTTCTACTATGGCTACACCTTC.

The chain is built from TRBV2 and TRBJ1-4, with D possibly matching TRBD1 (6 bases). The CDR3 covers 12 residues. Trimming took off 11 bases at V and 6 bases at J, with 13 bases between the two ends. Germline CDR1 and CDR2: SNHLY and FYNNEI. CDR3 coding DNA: TGTGCCGGCCAGGGGAATGATGAAAAACTGTTTTTT. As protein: CAGQGNDEKLFF.

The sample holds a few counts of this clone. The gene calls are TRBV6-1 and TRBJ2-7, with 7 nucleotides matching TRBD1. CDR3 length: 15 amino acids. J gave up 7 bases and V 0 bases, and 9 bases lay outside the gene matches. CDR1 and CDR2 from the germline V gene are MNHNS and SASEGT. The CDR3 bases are TGTGCCAGCAGTGAAGCCCGACAGGGAAGTAGGGAGCAGTACTTC. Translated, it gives CASSEARQGSREQYF.

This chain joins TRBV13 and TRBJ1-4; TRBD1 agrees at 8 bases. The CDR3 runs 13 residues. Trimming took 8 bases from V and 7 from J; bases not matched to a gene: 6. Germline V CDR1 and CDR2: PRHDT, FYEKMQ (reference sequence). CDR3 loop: CASSGGFSEKLFF. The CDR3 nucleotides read TGTGCCAGCTCAGGGGGCTTCTCTGAAAAACTGTTTTTT.